This T cell receptor (beta chain) derives from a study of blood T cell repertoires in COVID-19 (dated by TCRdb to 2018 to 2021). For context, the study as a whole: The collaborator samples originated in the United States, Italy and Spain and spanned the acute and convalescent phases of COVID-19. The material from the prospective study consisted of cDNA or gDNA derived from T cells, B-cell-depleted T cells, or PBMCs. The dataset comprised deeply sampled blood TCRbeta repertoires from subjects exposed to, actively infected with, or recovered from COVID-19. A freely available public database, intended as a resource for researchers studying the immune response to SARS-CoV-2, is where the repertoires were released. Samples were obtained from the ongoing ImmuneRACE study (first 160 participants) and from about 1,300 subjects provided by 6 global collaborators. Nearly every sample came with metadata listing a de-identified subject ID, COVID-19 status, age in years and sex. Where HLA class I and class II types were available, the types were taken from metadata supplied by the sample provider, not from assay-based typing. Results the study describes overall, beyond this receptor: The amount of clinical and demographic metadata varied by source and participant and was provided uncurated.

Reading the germline V gene gives CDR1 ENHRY and CDR2 SYGVKD. Trimming removed 10 bases from V and 2 bases from J; the gene matches leave 10 bases unexplained. The CDR3 measures 15 amino acids from cysteine to phenylalanine. Only the CDR3 region is kept as DNA, spanning 45 bases read in frame from base 1. Regarding this clone: Its binding antigen is unknown. The record has no base qualities; no much larger clone is one base away.

One collaborating source in Seattle enrolled patients during active infection and followed them longitudinally through the course of disease. Collaborating institutions collected whole blood in K2EDTA tubes following their own protocols. For TCRbeta analysis, collaborators shipped samples in one of three forms: frozen whole blood, isolated PBMCs, or DNA extracted from either of those sample types. The immunoSEQ Assay, a bias-controlled multiplex PCR, was used to amplify TCRbeta CDR3 regions from genomic DNA. The authors' pipeline ran thus. Nucleated cell counts per sample were estimated from amplification of reference gene primers within the assay. To quantify the absolute abundance of each unique TCRbeta CDR3 rearrangement, sequence reads were collapsed and filtered. For each sample, productive Simpson clonality was calculated by taking the square root of Simpson's diversity index across productive rearrangements. TCRdb re-hosts the immuneACCESS table, in-frame sequences only. Its copies lack some clones; in the studies checked, an unresolved V gene accounts for under half of them, and the cause for the rest is not known. V, J and clone size are those of that table, while D and trimming were read from the DNA. Within this sample are some 200,000 clones, with 94% of them counted one time only. About 0.76% of the sample lies in the top ten.

The chain employs TRBV10-3 and TRBJ2-2; TRBD2 agrees with 7 junctional bases. The sample comprised peripheral blood. The TCR was taken from a man younger than 45 with COVID-19, enrolled during active disease. CDR3 protein: CATSSGLGNTGELFF. Read as DNA, the sequence is TGTGCCACCAGCAGTGGACTAGGCAACACCGGGGAGCTGTTTTTT.